This T cell receptor (beta chain) was identified in a study of blood T cell repertoires in COVID-19. Study-wide background: Sites in the United States, Italy and Spain provided acute and convalescent COVID-19 samples. PBMCs, B-cell-depleted T cells, or T cells provided the cDNA or gDNA that made up the material.

CDR3 size: 13 residues. V was pared by 3 bases and J by 5 bases, with 8 bases between. Germline V CDR1 and CDR2: KGHSH, LQKENI. In the original workflow: How many nucleated cells were present was estimated from reference gene primer amplification. The table came from immunoSEQ multiplex PCR; TCRdb's copy has only in-frame clones and leaves some out. Clonal size and the V and J genes are those of that table, whereas D and trimming came from the DNA. The repertoire holds tens of thousands of clones, with about 81% as singletons. Sequenced material: peripheral blood. This TCR derives from a woman of 80 years or more with acute or convalescent COVID-19. V is TRBV18 and J is TRBJ1-5; D is ambiguous. CDR3 bases: TGTGCCAGCTCACCCGGTCCGGATCAGCCCCAGCATTTT. This translates into CASSPGPDQPQHF.